Below are 27 T cell receptor beta chains sequenced from a single sample in a study of Ad26.COV2.S vaccination and SARS-CoV-2 variants. Data came from immunoSEQ multiplex PCR; TCRdb stores just in-frame clones and leaves some out. The sample contains around 94,000 clones, over 70% of which appear only once. The sample here was peripheral blood, taken after recovery from COVID-19. The receptors here all came from a human donor who had recovered from COVID-19.

The gene calls are TRBV3-1 (or the pseudogene TRBV3-2) and TRBJ1-1; tentative D call: TRBD1 (5 bases). Trimming left V 0 bases short and J 1 base short, with 6 bases between. The length of the CDR3 is 14 residues. Per germline, CDR1 LGHDT and CDR2 YNNKEL (reference sequence). CDR3 nucleotide sequence: TGTGCCAGCAGCCAAGAGAGGGGGAACACTGAAGCTTTCTTT. Amino acids: CASSQERGNTEAFF.

The genes are TRBV7-9 and TRBJ2-3; perhaps TRBD2 as D (6 bases). CDR1 and CDR2 from the germline V gene are SEHNR and FQNEAQ (reference sequence). V shed 2 bases and J shed 2 bases, with 20 bases lying between them. The CDR3 loop spans 18 amino acids. The CDR3 bases are TGTGCCAGCAGCTTATTACGATCCGGGGGATTTCTCACAGATACGCAGTATTTT. Translating it yields CASSLLRSGGFLTDTQYF.

The chain employs TRBV6-1 and TRBJ2-7; possibly TRBD2 for D (5 bases). Germline V lookup: CDR1 MNHNS, CDR2 SASEGT. The CDR3 is 14 residues long. Trimming shortened V by 0 bases and J by 3 bases, and 9 bases separated the two germline ends. The CDR3 is CASSEARALYEQYF. CDR3 sequence (DNA): TGTGCCAGCAGTGAAGCGCGGGCTCTCTACGAGCAGTACTTC.

The chain has TRBV11-2 and TRBJ2-1; TRBD2 is a possible D gene (6 bases). Trimming cost V 0 bases and J 11 bases, with 14 bases left between them. The length of the CDR3 is 14 residues. CDR1 is SGHAT and CDR2 is FQNNGV in the germline V gene. This chain's CDR3 is CASSLDRNSGKQFF. The CDR3 nucleotides are TGTGCCAGCAGCTTAGATCGTAATAGCGGCAAGCAGTTCTTC. The variable domain in full, with the rest retrieved from reference TRBV11-2 and TRBJ2-1, is EAGVAQSPRYKIIEKRQSVAFWCNPISGHATLYWYQQILGQGPKLLIQFQNNGVVDDSQLPKDRFSAERLKGVDSTLKIQPAKLEDSAVYLCASSLDRNSGKQFFGPGTRLTVL.

The chain has TRBV28 and TRBJ2-7; 9 bases match TRBD2. Germline trimming cut 6 bases from V and 2 bases from J; bases unmatched to any gene: 14. CDR3 length: 17 residues. Germline V CDR1 and CDR2: MDHEN, SYDVKM. DNA for the CDR3: TGTGCCAGCAGGCAACGGGTCCTAGCGGGGACAACCTACGAGCAGTACTTC. Its translation is CASRQRVLAGTTYEQYF.

The V gene is TRBV5-1, the J gene TRBJ1-5; a possible D gene is TRBD1 (6 bases). The V and J ends lost 4 bases and 7 bases respectively, with 18 bases between them. The germline V gene encodes CDR1 SGHRS and CDR2 YFSETQ. The CDR3 has 15 residues. The CDR3 here is CASSPEGDVSQPQHF. CDR3 bases: TGCGCCAGCAGCCCGGAGGGGGATGTTAGCCAGCCCCAGCATTTT.

The V gene is TRBV7-2, the J gene TRBJ1-1; possible D gene TRBD1, 5 bases. The CDR3 totals 14 residues. V was clipped by 1 base and J by 3 bases, with 9 bases between them. In germline, CDR1 is SGHTA, CDR2 FQGNSA. The CDR3 DNA reads TGTGCCAGCAGCTTAGTTGGGGGTGACACTGAAGCTTTCTTT. Its translation: CASSLVGGDTEAFF.

The V and J genes are TRBV10-3 and TRBJ2-7, with D possibly being TRBD1 (6 bases). V was shortened by 2 bases and J by 5 bases, with 13 bases between the two germline ends. Germline assignment: CDR1 ENHRY and CDR2 SYGVKD. The CDR3 consists of 14 residues. The CDR3 region is CAISERGQGNEQYF. CDR3 coding DNA: TGTGCCATCAGTGAGCGTGGGCAGGGGAACGAGCAGTACTTC.

This chain links TRBV7-6 with TRBJ1-1; TRBD1 agrees at 8 bases. The germline V gene has CDR1 SGHVS and CDR2 FNYEAQ. Germline trimming cut 5 bases from V and 2 bases from J; bases unmatched to any gene: 7. The CDR3 runs to 15 residues. The DNA for the CDR3 is TGTGCCAGCAGCCGAATGGGACAGGCAAACACTGAAGCTTTCTTT. Encoded protein: CASSRMGQANTEAFF.

This rearrangement joins TRBV6-2 or TRBV6-3 to TRBJ1-2, with 11 bases fitting TRBD1. Trimming took 5 bases from V and 3 from J; bases not matched to a gene: 8. The CDR3 is made up of 16 amino acids. From germline, CDR1 is MNHEY and CDR2 SVGEGT. CDR3 sequence: CASSRLPGQGDYGYTF. CDR3 in DNA: TGTGCCAGCAGTCGACTGCCGGGACAGGGGGACTATGGCTACACCTTC.

V and J are TRBV20-1 and TRBJ2-1, with D perhaps matching TRBD1 (6 bases). The V and J ends lost 3 bases and 7 bases respectively, with 7 bases between them. This CDR3 has 11 residues. Germline V gene lookup returns CDR1 DFQATT and CDR2 SNEGSKA (reference sequence). For the CDR3, the DNA is TGCAGTGCTAGGGGGGCAAATGAGCAGTTCTTC. It translates to CSARGANEQFF.

The V call is TRBV6-1, the J call TRBJ2-4, with no clear D. Trimming took off 0 bases at V and 10 bases at J, with 7 bases between the two ends. This CDR3 spans 12 amino acids. Germline V CDR1 and CDR2: MNHNS, SASEGT. The CDR3 region is CASSEALLIQYF. CDR3 in DNA: TGTGCCAGCAGTGAAGCGCTTTTAATTCAGTACTTC.

There are many counts of this clone. CDR3 DNA: TGTGCCAGCAGCTTGGCTTGGTCCAATGAGCAGTTCTTC. Protein product: CASSLAWSNEQFF. The chain recombines TRBV5-4 with TRBJ2-1; D not resolved. This CDR3 spans 13 amino acids. Germline V gene sequence: CDR1 SGHNT, CDR2 YYREEE (reference sequence). V was clipped by 0 bases and J by 6 bases, with 7 bases between them.

This clone was counted only a few times. The rearrangement uses TRBV6-5 and TRBJ1-3, with D uncertain. V shed 2 bases and J shed 0 bases, with 11 bases lying between them. The CDR3 has 16 amino acids. CDR1 is MNHEY, CDR2 SVGAGI, per germline. DNA of the CDR3: TGTGCCAGCAGTTACCACTTTCTTACCTCTGGAAACACCATATATTTT. Protein sequence: CASSYHFLTSGNTIYF.

V gene TRBV5-1 combines with J gene TRBJ2-1, with TRBD2 matching 8 bases. CDR1 and CDR2 from the germline V gene are SGHRS and YFSETQ. The CDR3 totals 18 residues. Unmatched junction bases numbered 22, after V lost 6 bases and J lost 8 bases. CDR3 loop: CASTPEGRGVSGRDEQFF. The CDR3 region has the DNA TGCGCCAGCACCCCCGAGGGGCGGGGGGTTAGTGGCCGGGATGAGCAGTTCTTC.

V usage is TRBV5-1 and J usage is TRBJ1-6; D is possibly TRBD1 (5 bases). V was cut by 0 bases and J by 7 bases, with 11 bases left in between. CDR1 is SGHRS, CDR2 YFSETQ, per germline. This CDR3 comprises 15 residues. Written as DNA, the CDR3 is TGCGCCAGCAGCTTGGATGGGGCAGGGAATTCACCCCTCCACTTT. Protein sequence: CASSLDGAGNSPLHF.

The chain combines TRBV4-2 with TRBJ2-7; unclear D gene. Trimming stripped 1 base from V and 3 bases from J, with 7 bases between. This CDR3 has 13 residues. Germline CDR1 LGHNA, CDR2 YNFKEQ. CDR3 residues: CASSQGTSYEQYF. Here the CDR3 DNA reads TGTGCCAGCAGCCAAGGGACGAGCTACGAGCAGTACTTC.

V usage is TRBV7-3 and J usage is TRBJ2-5; possible D gene TRBD1, 5 bases. V dropped 3 bases and J dropped 0 bases, with 11 bases sitting between them. Germline CDR1 SGHTA, CDR2 FQGTGA. The CDR3 has 15 residues. CDR3 region: CASSLRAGNQETQYF. The CDR3 coding sequence is TGTGCCAGCAGCTTGAGAGCAGGGAACCAAGAGACCCAGTACTTC.

This chain joins TRBV30 and TRBJ2-2; D remains unclear. Germline V gene lookup returns CDR1 GTSNPN and CDR2 SVGIG (reference sequence). V was cut by 1 base and J by 0 bases, with 3 bases left in between. The CDR3 extends over 13 amino acids. The CDR3 nucleotides read TGTGCCTGGAGTGCGGCGAACACCGGGGAGCTGTTTTTT. This codes for CAWSAANTGELFF.

The chain links TRBV24-1 to TRBJ2-7, with TRBD2 matching 8 bases. The CDR3 has 15 amino acids. Germline V gives CDR1 KGHDR, CDR2 SFDVKD. J gave up 3 bases and V 4 bases, and 7 bases lay outside the gene matches. The CDR3 spells CATSDNTGTSYEQYF. DNA for the CDR3: TGTGCCACCAGTGACAACACAGGGACTAGCTACGAGCAGTACTTC.

This chain links TRBV6-5 with TRBJ1-2, with TRBD1 matching 7 bases. Looked up from germline, CDR1 is MNHEY and CDR2 is SVGAGI. J was trimmed by 4 bases and V by 2 bases; bases with no gene match: 7. The CDR3 spans 15 residues. The CDR3, as DNA: TGTGCCAGCAGTTACACACAGGGGAGCACCTATGGCTACACCTTC. Translating gives CASSYTQGSTYGYTF.

This chain uses TRBV5-1 with TRBJ1-4; 8 bases agree with TRBD1. J lost 8 bases, V lost 4 bases, and 10 bases had no gene match. This CDR3 region has 15 residues. CDR1 SGHRS and CDR2 YFSETQ come from the germline V gene. The CDR3 sequence is CASSVDRGIEEKLFF. In DNA, the CDR3 is TGCGCCAGCAGCGTAGACAGGGGTATAGAAGAAAAACTGTTTTTT.

This chain connects TRBV19 to TRBJ1-1, with D possibly matching TRBD1 (5 bases). Trimming removed 3 bases at V and 6 bases at J, with 23 bases between. Germline-derived CDR1 and CDR2 are LNHDA and SQIVND (reference sequence). The CDR3 covers 17 residues. The CDR3 sequence: CASSMGIGTPDGAEAFF. CDR3 sequence (DNA): TGTGCCAGTAGTATGGGAATTGGGACTCCCGATGGGGCTGAAGCTTTCTTT.

This clone was seen more than once but under ten times. The rearrangement uses TRBV11-2 and TRBJ1-4; D not certain. The germline V gene has CDR1 SGHAT and CDR2 FQNNGV. V dropped 2 bases and J dropped 3 bases, with 13 bases sitting between them. CDR3 length: 16 residues. CDR3 region: CASSLLAFQANEKLFF. CDR3 nucleotides: TGTGCCAGCAGCTTATTGGCGTTTCAGGCTAATGAAAAACTGTTTTTT.

This chain joins TRBV28 and TRBJ1-4; the D is unclear. The V end was cut by 5 bases, the J end by 6 bases, with 16 bases between. The CDR3 sequence is 15 residues long. CDR1 MDHEN and CDR2 SYDVKM come from the germline V gene. CDR3 amino acids: CASSPLGEVDEKLFF. CDR3 sequence (DNA): TGTGCCAGCAGTCCCCTTGGAGAGGTCGATGAAAAACTGTTTTTT.

The chain is built from TRBV6-4 and TRBJ1-5; D perhaps matches TRBD1 (6 bases). CDR3 length: 16 amino acids. Trimming left V 0 bases short and J 6 bases short, with 15 bases between. Germline V gene data show CDR1 as MRHNA and CDR2 as SNTAGT. CDR3 sequence (DNA): TGTGCCAGCAGTGACTCGAACAGGGACGAGCGTCAGCCCCAGCATTTT. Protein sequence: CASSDSNRDERQPQHF.

The J gene is TRBJ2-2, the V gene TRBV19; 8 nucleotides match TRBD2. The CDR3 covers 16 residues. Germline V lookup: CDR1 LNHDA, CDR2 SQIVND (reference sequence). J lost 0 bases, V lost 5 bases, and 5 bases had no gene match. CDR3 nucleotide sequence: TGTGCCAGTAGTGATCCAGCGGGGGCGAACACCGGGGAGCTGTTTTTT. Amino acid sequence: CASSDPAGANTGELFF.